Listed below are T cell receptor beta chains from one sample, sequenced in a study of T-cell memory formation after mild COVID-19. In TCRdb, the 5' RACE reads were re-called with MiXCR into one record per CDR3 protein. This repertoire shows roughly 380,000 distinct CDR3 sequences, approximately 29% found once; its top ten account for approximately 13%. Sequencing was carried out using PBMCs or a T cell subset sorted from them (not recorded which). These receptors all come from an adult woman who had mild COVID-19 (a few samples of this study predate the infection). Cell type and time point are not known. Each CDR3 is given without its conserved first and last residue. Fields, in order: clone size, CDR3 length, V gene, J gene, CDR3 protein. Only part of the rows carry a size: once, few, many, or a class if the clone is expanded.

size: many
length: 18
V: TRBV7-2
J: TRBJ2-1
CDR3: ASSLSGWTSGTHSYNEQF

size: NA
length: 13
V: TRBV24-1
J: TRBJ2-1
CDR3: ATSDGLAGHNEQF

size: NA
length: 16
V: TRBV24-1
J: TRBJ2-5
CDR3: ATSDFKEGILGRETQY

size: few
length: 13
V: TRBV27
J: TRBJ2-7
CDR3: ASSLSSGMSYEQY

size: NA
length: 16
V: TRBV30
J: TRBJ1-2
CDR3: AWSRGQKFSFRNYGYT

size: many
length: 14
V: TRBV9
J: TRBJ1-6
CDR3: ASSVEPGTYNSPLH

size: few
length: 12
V: TRBV10-3
J: TRBJ1-6
CDR3: AISESGESSPLH

size: NA
length: 9
V: TRBV29-1
J: TRBJ2-5
CDR3: SGGLGETQY

size: once
length: 12
V: TRBV24-1
J: TRBJ2-3
CDR3: ATRPSGGTDTQY

size: NA
length: 13
V: TRBV9
J: TRBJ2-1
CDR3: ASSRGTSGSNEQF

size: once
length: 16
V: TRBV18
J: TRBJ2-1
CDR3: ASSPPRGGGRSYNEQF

size: many
length: 10
V: TRBV2
J: TRBJ1-6
CDR3: ASSVSNSPLH

size: few
length: 10
V: TRBV24-1
J: TRBJ2-5
CDR3: ATSGFGETQY

size: NA
length: 11
V: TRBV11-3
J: TRBJ1-1
CDR3: ASSLSDSGGAF

size: NA
length: 11
V: TRBV27
J: TRBJ2-5
CDR3: ASAASYQETQY

size: NA
length: 16
V: TRBV27
J: TRBJ2-7
CDR3: ASSLGLAGQGGSYEQY

size: NA
length: 12
V: TRBV10-2
J: TRBJ2-3
CDR3: ASKISSSTDTQY